This T cell receptor (beta chain) was sequenced during a study of shared clonotypes between healthy human individuals (dated by TCRdb to 2019 to 2021). The study in broad terms: The cohort included a few men and a couple of women between 18 and 49 years of age. Per donor, three plates each were used for CD4 naive and CD4 memory, two for CD8 naive, and one for CD8 memory. Blood TCR repertoires of four to six healthy adults were deeply sequenced to estimate repertoire size and the extent of clonotype sharing between individuals. To increase sequencing depth and limit assay-specific biases, TCR repertoire library preparation and sequencing were carried out by different laboratories using diverse techniques. Leukapheresis yielded between about 0.8 and 9.5 billion PBMCs per donor.

Overall results and qualifications from the work: Compared with non-shared clonotypes, clonotypes shared by all four sorted-subset donors had higher generation probabilities. Larger estimated clonotype richness was generally found for naive subsets than for memory subsets. When a handful of donors were compared, the shared fraction of clonotypes was around 5% for naive CD4, more than 3% for naive CD8, about 2.4% for memory CD4, and 0.35% to 0.4% for memory CD8. The genetic and exposure-history diversity represented was limited by the small number of donors. Pairwise subsampling indicated that sequencing depth was expected to affect the degree of clonotype sharing among donors. Only blood was sampled, and tissue TCR repertoires likely differ from those in blood. Even with the large sequencing depth, rarefaction of the sorted-subset datasets indicated that sequencing was incomplete.

Clipping removes 8 bases from V and 4 bases from J, with 16 as the unmatched junction base count. The CDR3, from cysteine to phenylalanine, totals 16 residues. Solely the CDR3 DNA is kept, with 48 bases framed from the first base. Per the germline V gene, SNHLY is the CDR1 and FYNNEI is the CDR2. Using the deep immunoSEQ assay, multiplex PCR amplified TCR CDR3 regions from genomic DNA. Extracted genomic DNA from each cell subset was spread evenly across all wells of several immunoSEQ 96-well plates, with each plate serving as a replicate. For sorted subsets, around 200 ng genomic DNA, equal to about 30,000 T cell genomes, was loaded into each replicate PCR. The purified libraries were quantified using a Qubit 3.0 fluorometer, sized with a Bioanalyzer 2100, and then quantified again using the KAPA Library Quantification kit. A separate single-read 150-cycle Illumina NextSeq 550 flow cell was used to sequence each immunoSEQ 96-well plate. The authors processed their data as follows. Because only junctional sequences without quality scores were contained in the immunoSEQ output, filtering matching that applied to full-length reads could not be performed. To assign V/J genes and CDR3, sequences were annotated using PyIR, a Python wrapper for IgBLAST v1.9, with IMGT germline references. Reads were removed for weak V/J assignments (E-value above 1e-6), missing CDR3, stop codons, out-of-frame junctions, or ambiguous translated residues. V3J clonotypes were defined by identical inferred V gene, J gene, and CDR3 amino acid sequence. Percentage overlap between repertoires was computed as shared unique clonotypes divided by the size of the smaller repertoire. Richness of each repertoire was evaluated using RTK rarefaction, the Chao1 estimator, and Recon v2.1 estimates of unobserved clonotypes. For all TCRbeta clonotypes obtained by the gDNA method from a handful of donors, generation probabilities were computed with OLGA. The immuneACCESS repertoire file appears here via TCRdb, limited to in-frame rearrangements. These files lack a portion of the clones; in checked studies, under half of the deficit traces to unresolved V genes, and the cause of the others is not known. V and J calls and clone size come straight from that table; D and trimming were deduced from the DNA. Across this sample there are about 2.4 million clones, with roughly 93% seen only once. Approximately 0.37% of the sample lies in the top ten.

Donors were healthy HIV-negative adults with no recently reported acute infections or vaccinations. Every donor was a Caucasian adult residing in Nashville, Tennessee, USA. CD4+ T cells were enriched by magnetic negative selection, after which naive cells were positively selected on CD45RA and the negative fraction was taken as the memory subset. Blood was collected by leukapheresis, and PBMCs were isolated by Ficoll-Histopaque density gradient centrifugation and then cryopreserved in liquid nitrogen vapor phase. Analytical flow cytometry was used to check the purity and quantity of each magnetically sorted T cell population. Genomic DNA was isolated from every sorted fraction and measured by UV absorbance on a Nanodrop 2000c. Points on this clone: Which antigen it targets is not known. Base qualities are missing; no much larger clone stands one base away.

The V and J segments used are TRBV2 and TRBJ2-7, with 8 middle bases fitting TRBD2. Source material: naive CD4+ T cells from PBMCs. The cell subset or site label, as the study defines it: CD45RA+ positively selected. This sequence originates from a man aged 18-30 years in good health. Some clones in this sample may be carry-over from other donors' samples. The nucleotide sequence is TGTGCCAGCTCCGCTTCCCGCAGCGGGAGTCAGTACGAGCAGTACTTC. Its coded protein is CASSASRSGSQYEQYF. The full variable domain, completed from the reference TRBV2 and TRBJ2-7 proteins outside the CDR3, reads EPEVTQTPSHQVTQMGQEVILRCVPISNHLYFYWYRQILGQKVEFLVSFYNNEISEKSEIFDDQFSVERPDGSNFTLKIRSTKLEDSAMYFCASSASRSGSQYEQYFGPGTRLTVT.